This TCR beta chain emerged from a study of blood T cells in healthy people across ages. Points from the study as a whole: Per-million-T-cell TCR beta diversity fell roughly linearly with age. Strong correlation linked observed beta diversity and percent naive T cells.

A note on this clonotype: Its antigen is as yet unknown. Relative to the germline gene, one junction end is altered; a read error may explain this.

CDR1 and CDR2 (germline): SEHNR, FQNEAQ (reference sequence). This CDR3 contains 17 residues. Combining a sample-barcoded 5' primer with a J-beta primer mix, a second PCR ran for about 7 to 11 cycles. Through a template-switch adaptor with 12 random nucleotides, each cDNA molecule received a tag. TCRdb independently ran MiXCR on the 5' RACE reads; one entry per CDR3 protein. The sample includes hundreds of thousands of distinct CDR3 sequences, around 40% of them seen just once. This clonotype was obtained from a woman aged 60-70 years in good health. The chain employs TRBV7-9 and TRBJ2-1; a possible D gene is TRBD2 (5 bases). Specimen: blood. The CDR3 sequence is CASSPEVARPSYNEQLF. The CDR3 nucleotides are TGTGCCAGCAGCCCCGAGGTAGCGCGCCCTTCCTACAATGAGCAGTTATTC.